These 28 T cell receptor beta chains share one sample of origin, sequenced in a study of shared clonotypes between healthy human individuals. TCRdb keeps only in-frame clones here, not all; method: immunoSEQ multiplex PCR. In the table there are about 1.1 million clones, roughly 74% of which are singletons. Sequences were obtained from memory CD4+ T cells from PBMCs. Subset described: CD45RA-negative fraction. All receptors come from a young man in good health. Some clones in this sample may be carry-over from other donors' samples.

The chain employs TRBV4-3 and TRBJ2-7; no reliable D call. The V and J ends lost 0 bases and 3 bases respectively, with 9 bases between them. The germline V gene has CDR1 LGHNA and CDR2 YSLEER. The CDR3 is made up of 14 amino acids. In DNA form, the CDR3 reads TGCGCCAGCAGCCAAGAATTAGTTGACTACGAGCAGTACTTC. It is translated as CASSQELVDYEQYF.

This clone was detected a few times. The V and J genes are TRBV11-2 and TRBJ2-1, with 9 nucleotides matching TRBD2. The CDR3 contains 13 residues. CDR1 is SGHAT and CDR2 is FQNNGV in the germline V gene. Germline trimming cut 2 bases from V and 14 bases from J; bases unmatched to any gene: 7. CDR3 DNA sequence: TGTGCCAGCAGCTTACTCGGCGGGAGGGGCAAGTTCTTC. The encoded protein is CASSLLGGRGKFF.

V and J are TRBV5-1 and TRBJ2-1; TRBD2 might be the D (6 bases). This CDR3 has 15 residues. The V end lost 3 bases, the J end lost 5 bases, and 15 bases lay between the germline ends. Germline lookup yields CDR1 SGHRS and CDR2 YFSETQ. CDR3 nucleotides: TGCGCCAGCAGCTCGACTCCGGGAGCCCACAATGAGCAGTTCTTC. Amino acid sequence: CASSSTPGAHNEQFF.

This clone appeared a single time. The V call is TRBV18, the J call TRBJ2-4, with TRBD2 matching 7 bases. The junction had 7 bases not matched to a gene; V was cut back by 2 bases and J by 3 bases. CDR1 and CDR2 from the germline V gene are KGHSH and LQKENI. CDR3 length equals 16 residues. CDR3 bases: TGTGCCAGCTCACCAACGACGGGAGGAGACAAAAACATTCAGTACTTC. As protein: CASSPTTGGDKNIQYF.

This clone was picked up a small number of times. The chain recombines TRBV6-1 with TRBJ1-5; D unclear. The CDR3 runs to 13 residues. Trimming removed 6 bases at V and 9 bases at J, with 15 bases between. The germline V gene has CDR1 MNHNS and CDR2 SASEGT. The CDR3 DNA is TGTGCCAGCAGGCCACGGGAGTTAGGGCCCCAGCATTTT. Protein sequence: CASRPRELGPQHF.

The chain links TRBV6-1 to TRBJ2-5; perhaps TRBD1 as D (5 bases). The CDR3 spans 14 residues. Germline CDR1 is MNHNS and CDR2 is SASEGT. V lost 0 bases, J lost 4 bases, and 9 bases lay in between. CDR3 sequence (DNA): TGTGCCAGCAGTGAAGCGGGGCAGGGAGAGACCCAGTACTTC. Its protein is CASSEAGQGETQYF.

The J gene is TRBJ1-3, the V gene TRBV19; D possibly corresponds to TRBD1 (5 bases). The CDR3 runs to 13 residues. V lost 7 bases and J lost 3, with 10 bases in between. CDR1 LNHDA and CDR2 SQIVND come from the germline V gene (reference sequence). The CDR3 here is CASNGGLGNTIYF. Here the CDR3 DNA reads TGTGCCAGTAACGGGGGACTTGGAAACACCATATATTTT.

This clone has ten or more counts. The chain joins TRBV5-1 to TRBJ2-3, with D uncertain. This CDR3 contains 16 residues. Germline loops: CDR1 SGHRS, CDR2 YFSETQ. The V end lost 0 bases, the J end lost 3 bases, and 14 bases lay between the germline ends. Written as DNA, the CDR3 is TGCGCCAGCAGCTTGGAGGTGGGAAGGCCGACAGATACGCAGTATTTT. This encodes CASSLEVGRPTDTQYF.

This rearrangement joins TRBV5-4 to TRBJ2-1; 7 bases match TRBD2. Germline lookup yields CDR1 SGHNT and CDR2 YYREEE (reference sequence). The CDR3 sequence is 15 residues long. Losses at the gene ends were 4 bases for V and 0 bases for J; bases not matched to a gene: 4. The CDR3 loop reads CASSPAGSSYNEQFF. For the CDR3, the DNA is TGTGCCAGCAGCCCAGCGGGAAGCTCCTACAATGAGCAGTTCTTC. Filled out from reference TRBV5-4 and TRBJ2-1, the complete variable domain reads ETGVTQSPTHLIKTRGQQVTLRCSSQSGHNTVSWYQQALGQGPQFIFQYYREEENGRGNFPPRFSGLQFPNYSSELNVNALELDDSALYLCASSPAGSSYNEQFFGPGTRLTVL.

V is TRBV6-1 and J is TRBJ1-5; D gene unclear. Trimming removed 3 bases at V and 9 bases at J, with 9 bases between. Germline loops: CDR1 MNHNS, CDR2 SASEGT. This CDR3 spans 12 amino acids. DNA for the CDR3: TGTGCCAGCAGTGAGGCCGATGGGCCCCAGCATTTT. Translating it yields CASSEADGPQHF.

This sequence joins TRBV9 and TRBJ2-7, with D possibly TRBD1 on 6 matching bases. Trimming cost V 2 bases and J 2 bases, with 11 bases left between them. There are 14 residues in the CDR3. The germline CDR1 and CDR2 sequences are SGDLS and YYNGEE. CDR3: CASSVGQHTYEQYF. DNA of the CDR3: TGTGCCAGCAGCGTGGGACAACATACCTACGAGCAGTACTTC.

The chain carries TRBV4-2 and TRBJ1-2; weak D call: TRBD1 (5 bases). Germline V gives CDR1 LGHNA, CDR2 YNFKEQ. This CDR3 is 15 amino acids long. Trimming stripped 5 bases from V and 7 bases from J, with 20 bases between. CDR3 region: CASSKGSREFAGYTF. CDR3 nucleotide sequence: TGTGCCAGCAGCAAAGGGTCCAGGGAATTCGCTGGCTACACCTTC.

In its sample, this clone was seen a few times. The chain couples TRBV7-2 to TRBJ2-7; 13 bases align to TRBD2. CDR3 size: 15 residues. Per germline, CDR1 SGHTA and CDR2 FQGNSA. J gave up 3 bases and V 5 bases, and 4 bases lay outside the gene matches. The CDR3 coding sequence is TGTGCCAGCAGCCGGACTAGCGGGAGTGGCTACGAGCAGTACTTC. It specifies CASSRTSGSGYEQYF.

The V call is TRBV18, the J call TRBJ2-7, with 7 bases that match TRBD1. Germline V gene sequence: CDR1 KGHSH, CDR2 LQKENI. V trimming: 1 base; J trimming: 4 bases; junction bases outside the gene matches: 4. There are 14 residues in the CDR3. CDR3 residues: CASSPQEGAYEQYF. The CDR3, as DNA: TGTGCCAGCTCACCACAAGAGGGGGCTTACGAGCAGTACTTC.

The count of this clone is one. The V call is TRBV19, the J call TRBJ1-5; TRBD1 aligns across 9 bases. The germline V gene encodes CDR1 LNHDA and CDR2 SQIVND (reference sequence). The CDR3 length is 15 residues. V was clipped by 10 bases and J by 6 bases; unmatched bases: 13. This chain's CDR3 is CATQRLQGAIQPQHF. DNA of the CDR3: TGTGCCACTCAGCGCCTACAGGGGGCAATTCAGCCCCAGCATTTT.

This chain links TRBV28 with TRBJ2-1; possibly TRBD1 for D (6 bases). The CDR3 is 16 residues long. Germline lookup yields CDR1 MDHEN and CDR2 SYDVKM. V dropped 4 bases and J dropped 1 base, with 14 bases sitting between them. CDR3 bases: TGTGCCAGCAGTTCCCAGGGGCTACCTTCCTACAATGAGCAGTTCTTC. It codes for CASSSQGLPSYNEQFF.

In its sample, this clone was seen a few times. Other DNA sequences in this sample translate to the same CDR3. This sequence joins TRBV5-1 and TRBJ2-7; tentatively, D is TRBD1 or TRBD2 (5 bases each). The CDR3 consists of 13 residues. Germline V gives CDR1 SGHRS, CDR2 YFSETQ. Trimming took off 0 bases at V and 7 bases at J, with 11 bases between the two ends. CDR3 protein: CASSLDIEGEQYF. CDR3 bases: TGCGCCAGCAGCTTGGATATCGAGGGGGAGCAGTACTTC.

The rearrangement uses TRBV5-1 and TRBJ2-5, with TRBD1 matching 8 bases. Trimming cost V 0 bases and J 6 bases; bases outside gene matches: 10. This CDR3 has 16 amino acids. CDR1 is SGHRS and CDR2 is YFSETQ in the germline V gene. The CDR3 here is CASSLGMDRVAQTQYF. CDR3 sequence (DNA): TGCGCCAGCAGCTTGGGGATGGACAGGGTGGCGCAGACCCAGTACTTC.

The CDR3 nucleotides read TGCGCCAGCAGCCACCCTGGTCGAGGGCTGAGCGAGCAGTACTTC. The encoded protein is CASSHPGRGLSEQYF. The chain employs TRBV4-1 and TRBJ2-7; D possibly corresponds to TRBD2 (5 bases). Germline V gene sequence: CDR1 MGHRA, CDR2 YSYEKL. The V and J ends lost 3 bases and 6 bases respectively, with 18 bases between them. This CDR3 comprises 15 residues.

The chain joins TRBV6-5 to TRBJ2-1; the D is unclear. V lost 4 bases to trimming and J lost 1 base, with 11 bases between them. Germline V CDR1 and CDR2: MNHEY, SVGAGI. This CDR3 has 15 residues. The CDR3 DNA reads as TGTGCCAGCAGTTCCACAGCGTTATCCTACAATGAGCAGTTCTTC. Translation gives CASSSTALSYNEQFF.

The J gene is TRBJ1-2, the V gene TRBV2; D unresolved. The CDR3 runs to 13 residues. V dropped 4 bases and J dropped 8 bases, with 14 bases sitting between them. Germline V gene lookup returns CDR1 SNHLY and CDR2 FYNNEI. The CDR3 sequence is CASSAGLSIGYTF. In nucleotides, the CDR3 is TGTGCCAGCAGTGCGGGGTTAAGCATAGGCTACACCTTC.

The chain is built from TRBV5-1 and TRBJ2-7; a weak D match, TRBD1 (5 bases). The V and J ends lost 4 bases and 2 bases respectively, with 13 bases between them. Per the germline V gene, CDR1 is SGHRS and CDR2 is YFSETQ. The CDR3 loop spans 14 amino acids. This CDR3 is CASSGQGPTYEQYF. The CDR3, as DNA: TGCGCCAGCAGCGGTCAGGGCCCTACCTACGAGCAGTACTTC.

This chain links TRBV9 with TRBJ2-1, with TRBD2 matching over 13 bases. Germline V gene lookup returns CDR1 SGDLS and CDR2 YYNGEE. The CDR3 runs 16 residues. Trimming removed 4 bases from V and 9 bases from J; junction bases left unmatched: 10. CDR3 loop: CASSTRTSGSIGEQFF. CDR3 sequence (DNA): TGTGCCAGCAGCACTCGGACTAGCGGGAGTATTGGTGAGCAGTTCTTC.

CDR3: CASSAGGNNEKLFF. The CDR3 DNA reads as TGTGCCAGCAGCGCAGGGGGGAATAATGAAAAACTGTTTTTT. The V and J genes are TRBV2 and TRBJ1-4, with TRBD1 identical over 7 bases. The CDR3 covers 14 residues. The germline gives CDR1 SNHLY, CDR2 FYNNEI. The V gene end was trimmed by 6 bases and the J gene end by 4 bases; junction bases not matched to a gene: 5.

This sequence joins TRBV27 and TRBJ1-4; D might be TRBD1 (5 bases). Germline V gives CDR1 MNHEY, CDR2 SMNVEV (reference sequence). CDR3 length: 20 amino acids. V was trimmed by 0 bases and J by 7 bases, leaving 27 bases between them. The CDR3: CASSLSGSATLRVFGEKLFF. CDR3 DNA sequence: TGTGCCAGCAGTTTATCAGGGTCGGCCACCCTCAGGGTTTTTGGTGAAAAACTGTTTTTT.

The V gene is TRBV6-5, the J gene TRBJ2-4; TRBD1 might be the D (5 bases). Germline V CDR1 and CDR2: MNHEY, SVGAGI. V lost 0 bases and J lost 6, with 15 bases in between. CDR3 size: 16 residues. CDR3 residues: CASSYSDTARGNIQYF. DNA of the CDR3: TGTGCCAGCAGTTACTCGGACACGGCTCGCGGAAACATTCAGTACTTC.

The chain is built from TRBV11-3 and TRBJ2-1; 13 bases map to TRBD2. Germline loops: CDR1 SGHNT, CDR2 YENEEA. The CDR3 runs 16 residues. The trim removed 5 bases at V and 7 bases at J, leaving 8 bases unmatched. CDR3 sequence (DNA): TGTGCCAGCAGCATCCGGACTAGCGGGAGTAGGAATGAGCAGTTCTTC. Translating it yields CASSIRTSGSRNEQFF.

With regard to this clone: A read error may be the cause here, since a much bigger clone is one base away. The rearrangement links TRBV30 to TRBJ1-6; D may be TRBD1 (5 bases). The germline CDR1 and CDR2 sequences are GTSNPN and SVGIG (reference sequence). CDR3 length equals 15 residues. This CDR3 is CAWRNSGGTNSPPHF. The CDR3 nucleotides are TGTGCCTGGAGGAACTCGGGGGGGACCAATTCACCCCCCCACTTT.